Shown below are 23 T cell receptor beta chains from a single sample sequenced in a study of human thymus T cells. Thymus pieces cut out during corrective heart surgery were the tissue that was used. Sequencing was performed with immunoSEQ multiplex PCR; in TCRdb, only in-frame clones are kept and a portion is missing. Of about 130,000 clones listed, approximately 96% are singletons. Sequencing input: thymus tissue. The source of these receptors is a boy under two years old with a congenital heart defect but otherwise immunologically healthy.

The CDR3 DNA sequence: TGTGCCAGCAGTGCCTACAGGGGGAAACTGTTTTTT. Translating it yields CASSAYRGKLFF. The chain has TRBV6-1 and TRBJ1-4; 8 bases line up with TRBD1. The junction had 3 bases not matched to a gene; V was cut back by 4 bases and J by 11 bases. This CDR3 has 12 amino acids. In germline, CDR1 is MNHNS, CDR2 SASEGT.

The CDR3 DNA reads as TGTGCCAGCAGTGACTCTGGGGCCAACGTCCTGACTTTC. It is translated as CASSDSGANVLTF. The V and J genes are TRBV27 and TRBJ2-6; D remains ambiguous. V was trimmed by 5 bases and J by 0 bases, leaving 2 bases between them. Germline CDR1 and CDR2: MNHEY and SMNVEV (reference sequence). This CDR3 contains 13 residues.

The chain has TRBV28 and TRBJ1-2; no reliable D call. In germline, CDR1 is MDHEN, CDR2 SYDVKM. Trimming removed 2 bases at V and 0 bases at J, with 7 bases between. The CDR3 runs 14 residues. In nucleotides, the CDR3 is TGTGCCAGCAGTTTAATCCAGCCTAACTATGGCTACACCTTC. It is translated as CASSLIQPNYGYTF.

The chain is built from TRBV9 and TRBJ2-7; D might be TRBD2 (6 bases). Trimming removed 2 bases from V and 2 bases from J, with 14 bases in between. Per the germline V gene, CDR1 is SGDLS and CDR2 is YYNGEE. This CDR3 has 15 residues. The CDR3 here is CASSVERDWTYEQYF. The CDR3 DNA is TGTGCCAGCAGCGTCGAGAGGGACTGGACCTACGAGCAGTACTTC.

J is TRBJ1-4 and V is TRBV7-9, with 7 positions matching TRBD1. The V segment lost 5 bases and the J segment 8 bases; nucleotides outside the gene matches: 8. Germline V gene sequence: CDR1 SEHNR, CDR2 FQNEAQ (reference sequence). The CDR3 is 14 residues long. CDR3 region: CASSPGTAREKLFF. The CDR3 nucleotides read TGTGCCAGCAGCCCGGGGACAGCAAGGGAAAAACTGTTTTTT.

This chain uses TRBV5-6 with TRBJ2-7; TRBD1 is a possible D gene (6 bases). CDR1 SGHDT and CDR2 YYEEEE come from the germline V gene. V was shortened by 4 bases and J by 6 bases, with 14 bases between the two germline ends. This CDR3 contains 13 residues. This chain's CDR3 is CASSARQGPEQYF. The CDR3 bases are TGTGCCAGCAGCGCAAGGCAGGGGCCCGAGCAGTACTTC.

The rearrangement links TRBV4-2 to TRBJ2-7; D may match TRBD1 or TRBD2 (5 bases each). Deletions cut 3 bases from V and 0 bases from J, with 9 bases between. The CDR3 sequence is 14 residues long. Germline CDR1 LGHNA, CDR2 YNFKEQ. This CDR3 reads CASSHRDHSYEQYF. CDR3 coding DNA: TGTGCCAGCAGCCACCGGGACCACTCCTACGAGCAGTACTTC.

This chain uses TRBV9 with TRBJ1-2; D perhaps matches TRBD1 (5 bases). The CDR3 covers 15 residues. V lost 3 bases and J lost 0, with 12 bases in between. Germline V gene data show CDR1 as SGDLS and CDR2 as YYNGEE. CDR3 nucleotide sequence: TGTGCCAGCAGCGGGCGAGTGGGACCTAACTATGGCTACACCTTC. It translates to CASSGRVGPNYGYTF.

The genes are TRBV28 and TRBJ1-2; D ambiguous. CDR3 size: 13 residues. Germline-derived CDR1 and CDR2 are MDHEN and SYDVKM. The V end was cut by 6 bases, the J end by 0 bases, with 8 bases between. The CDR3 DNA follows: TGTGCCAGCAGCAAGGTTCCTAACTATGGCTACACCTTC. Amino acid sequence: CASSKVPNYGYTF.

The chain employs TRBV7-2 and TRBJ2-5; unclear D gene. The CDR3 is 12 amino acids. The ends were cut back, 3 bases at V and 5 bases at J, with 7 bases in the middle. Germline values: CDR1 SGHTA, CDR2 FQGNSA. The CDR3 DNA is TGTGCCAGCAGCTTGGTGGGGGAGACCCAGTACTTC. Protein product: CASSLVGETQYF.

J is TRBJ1-6 and V is TRBV28; 9 bases are shared with TRBD1. The CDR3 covers 15 residues. V was clipped by 6 bases and J by 10 bases; unmatched bases: 10. Germline-derived CDR1 and CDR2 are MDHEN and SYDVKM. CDR3: CASSHRGQGHSPLHF. The DNA for the CDR3 is TGTGCCAGCAGCCATAGGGGACAGGGCCACTCACCCCTCCACTTT. Combining the CDR3 with reference TRBV28 and TRBJ1-6 gives the whole variable domain DVKVTQSSRYLVKRTGEKVFLECVQDMDHENMFWYRQDPGLGLRLIYFSYDVKMKEKGDIPEGYSVSREKKERFSLILESASTNQTSMYLCASSHRGQGHSPLHFGNGTRLTVT.

This chain uses TRBV5-4 with TRBJ1-1, with D hard to call. Germline V gene data show CDR1 as SGHNT and CDR2 as YYREEE (reference sequence). The CDR3 is 14 residues long. Trimming cost V 2 bases and J 1 base, with 9 bases left between them. CDR3 loop: CASSFDKTNTEAFF. The CDR3 nucleotides are TGTGCCAGCAGCTTCGACAAAACGAACACTGAAGCTTTCTTT.

This clone is a singleton in its sample. The J gene is TRBJ2-1, the V gene TRBV6-1; D possibly corresponds to TRBD2 (5 bases). Trimming took 3 bases from V and 4 from J, leaving 13 bases between them. The germline CDR1 and CDR2 sequences are MNHNS and SASEGT. The CDR3 runs to 15 residues. CDR3 protein: CASSDQASRYNEQFF. The CDR3 bases are TGTGCCAGCAGTGATCAGGCTAGCCGGTACAATGAGCAGTTCTTC.

The rearrangement links TRBV5-4 to TRBJ2-7; D is undetermined. V was clipped by 1 base and J by 1 base, with 12 bases between them. The CDR3 is 15 amino acids. Germline CDR1 reads SGHNT; CDR2 reads YYREEE (reference sequence). CDR3 DNA: TGTGCCAGCAGCTTGTGGGCAGAGCCTTCCTACGAGCAGTACTTC. Protein: CASSLWAEPSYEQYF.

The chain uses TRBV21-1 and TRBJ2-5; the table assigns TRBD1, which was not confirmed against the DNA. TRBV21-1 is a listed pseudogene. The CDR3 covers 14 residues. The CDR3 bases are TGTGCCAGCAGCAACATCGGGACAGAAGAGACCCAGTACTTC. Its protein is CASSNIGTEETQYF.

The CDR3 loop is CASSDSQLGTGTQYF. CDR3 coding DNA: TGTGCCAGCAGCGACTCTCAACTTGGAACGGGAACCCAGTACTTC. This chain links TRBV5-4 with TRBJ2-5; a weak D match, TRBD2 (5 bases). Trimming took off 4 bases at V and 8 bases at J, with 21 bases between the two ends. The CDR3 is 15 amino acids. From germline, CDR1 is SGHNT and CDR2 YYREEE (reference sequence).

V and J are TRBV5-1 and TRBJ2-1, with 8 bases identical to TRBD2. Trimming cost V 3 bases and J 0 bases; bases outside gene matches: 11. Germline V gives CDR1 SGHRS, CDR2 YFSETQ. This CDR3 comprises 18 residues. CDR3 nucleotides: TGCGCCAGCAGCTGGGCGGGGGGCCAAAGAAGCTCCTACAATGAGCAGTTCTTC. Translated, it gives CASSWAGGQRSSYNEQFF.

J is TRBJ2-2 and V is TRBV14, with D unclear. V shed 1 base and J shed 11 bases, with 8 bases lying between them. There are 12 residues in the CDR3. CDR1 SGHDN and CDR2 FVKESK come from the germline V gene. CDR3 in amino acids: CASSQVPEELFF. CDR3 nucleotides: TGTGCCAGCAGCCAAGTTCCCGAAGAGCTGTTTTTT.

This chain joins TRBV6-6 and TRBJ1-1; D remains ambiguous. There are 13 residues in the CDR3. V was clipped by 7 bases and J by 1 base, with 10 bases between them. The germline CDR1 and CDR2 sequences are MNHNY and SVGAGI (reference sequence). The CDR3 nucleotides read TGTGCCAGCATAGGACGGCAGAACACTGAAGCTTTCTTT. Amino acid sequence: CASIGRQNTEAFF.

V and J are TRBV5-1 and TRBJ2-1; D is unresolved. Germline assignment: CDR1 SGHRS and CDR2 YFSETQ. This CDR3 has 15 amino acids. V was trimmed by 0 bases and J by 8 bases, leaving 15 bases between them. CDR3 residues: CASSLERFLWDEQFF. The CDR3 nucleotides read TGCGCCAGCAGCTTGGAACGATTCCTTTGGGATGAGCAGTTCTTC. Together with reference TRBV5-1 and TRBJ2-1, the CDR3 gives the full variable domain: KAGVTQTPRYLIKTRGQQVTLSCSPISGHRSVSWYQQTPGQGLQFLFEYFSETQRNKGNFPGRFSGRQFSNSRSEMNVSTLELGDSALYLCASSLERFLWDEQFFGPGTRLTVL.

The chain employs TRBV6-1 and TRBJ2-5; 9 bases align to TRBD2. From germline, CDR1 is MNHNS and CDR2 SASEGT. J was trimmed by 5 bases and V by 10 bases; bases with no gene match: 8. This CDR3 contains 13 residues. CDR3 loop: CATLSGGEETQYF. CDR3 bases: TGTGCCACCCTTAGCGGGGGCGAGGAGACCCAGTACTTC.

This sequence joins TRBV7-2 and TRBJ1-6; TRBD1 might be the D (5 bases). CDR1 SGHTA and CDR2 FQGNSA come from the germline V gene. The length of the CDR3 is 16 residues. V was cut by 4 bases and J by 4 bases, with 14 bases left in between. The CDR3 here is CASSWRTLTYNSPLHF. The CDR3 DNA reads TGTGCCAGCAGCTGGAGGACACTTACTTATAATTCACCCCTCCACTTT.

The chain links TRBV2 to TRBJ2-1; TRBD1 aligns across 7 bases. The CDR3 is made up of 15 amino acids. Trimming removed 6 bases from V and 0 bases from J; junction bases left unmatched: 5. The germline CDR1 and CDR2 sequences are SNHLY and FYNNEI. This CDR3 reads CASSIGGPSYNEQFF. Here the CDR3 DNA reads TGTGCCAGCAGCATAGGGGGCCCCTCCTACAATGAGCAGTTCTTC. The variable domain in full, completed from reference TRBV2 and TRBJ2-1, reads EPEVTQTPSHQVTQMGQEVILRCVPISNHLYFYWYRQILGQKVEFLVSFYNNEISEKSEIFDDQFSVERPDGSNFTLKIRSTKLEDSAMYFCASSIGGPSYNEQFFGPGTRLTVL.